This T cell receptor (beta chain) was recorded in a study of shared clonotypes between healthy human individuals. This CDR3 has 12 residues. Trimming removed 3 bases from V and 7 bases from J, with 6 bases in between. Germline V lookup: CDR1 SGHNT, CDR2 YENEEA. The donor population consisted of healthy HIV-negative adults with no recent acute infections or vaccinations. Authors' analysis steps: Junction-only sequences produced by ImmunoSEQ had no quality scores, so filtering differed. TCRdb's copy holds only in-frame clones and misses some; the assay was immunoSEQ multiplex PCR. The DNA gave D and trimming, while V, J and clone size come from that table. This table has about 480,000 clones, over 60% appearing once.

The J gene is TRBJ2-2, the V gene TRBV11-3, with D perhaps TRBD2 (6 bases). The sequencing input was PBMCs. The sequence was collected from a woman in her forties in good health. Some clones in this sample may be carry-over from other donors' samples. The CDR3, as DNA: TGTGCCAGCAGCTTGACTAGCGGGGAGCTGTTTTTT. Its translation is CASSLTSGELFF.